This TCR beta chain appears in the sequencing data of a study of shared clonotypes between healthy human individuals. Across the study: Three plates each covered CD4 naive and memory; CD8 naive two, CD8 memory one.

Study findings and constraints: Non-shared clonotypes showed lower generation probabilities than clonotypes common to all four donors.

The CDR3 consists of 13 residues. Germline V CDR1 and CDR2: KGHSH, LQKENI. V dropped 2 bases and J dropped 0 bases, with 4 bases sitting between them. In the authors' workflow: Because ImmunoSEQ provided only junction sequences with no quality scores, the filtering differed. The table came from immunoSEQ multiplex PCR; TCRdb's copy has only in-frame clones and leaves some out. V and J calls and clone size are as listed in that table; D and trimming were resolved from the DNA. The sample consists of approximately 2.1 million clones, 93% of them appearing once. The sample holds a few counts of this clone. The antigen remains unidentified.

V and J are TRBV18 and TRBJ1-1, with D unclear. The clonotype comes from a young man in good health. Some clones in this sample may be carry-over from other donors' samples. The sequenced sample consisted of naive CD4+ T cells from PBMCs. The subset here: CD45RA+ positively selected. The CDR3 reads CASSPFLNTEAFF. CDR3 DNA sequence: TGTGCCAGCTCACCATTCCTGAACACTGAAGCTTTCTTT. Together with reference TRBV18 and TRBJ1-1, the CDR3 gives the full variable domain: NAGVMQNPRHLVRRRGQEARLRCSPMKGHSHVYWYRQLPEEGLKFMVYLQKENIIDESGMPKERFSAEFPKEGPSILRIQQVVRGDSAAYFCASSPFLNTEAFFGQGTRLTVV.